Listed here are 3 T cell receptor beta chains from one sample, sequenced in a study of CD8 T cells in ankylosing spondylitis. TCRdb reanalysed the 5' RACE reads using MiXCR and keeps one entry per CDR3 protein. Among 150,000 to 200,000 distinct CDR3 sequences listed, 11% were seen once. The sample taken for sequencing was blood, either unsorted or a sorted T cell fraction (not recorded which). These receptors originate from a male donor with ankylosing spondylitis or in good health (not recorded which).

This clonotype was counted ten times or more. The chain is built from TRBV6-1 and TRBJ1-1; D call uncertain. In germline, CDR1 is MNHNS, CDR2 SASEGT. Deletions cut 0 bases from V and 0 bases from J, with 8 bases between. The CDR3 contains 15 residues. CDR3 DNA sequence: TGTGCCAGCAGTGAAGCTCGGCAGATGAACACTGAAGCTTTCTTT. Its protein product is CASSEARQMNTEAFF.

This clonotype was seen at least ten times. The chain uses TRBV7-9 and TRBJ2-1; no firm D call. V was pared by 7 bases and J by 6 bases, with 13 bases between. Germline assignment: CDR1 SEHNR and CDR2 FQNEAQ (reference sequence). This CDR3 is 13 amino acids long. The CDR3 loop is CASIQPAANEQFF. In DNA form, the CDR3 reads TGTGCCAGCATCCAACCTGCCGCCAATGAGCAGTTCTTC.

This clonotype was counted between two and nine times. The CDR3 nucleotides are TGTGCCAGCCCCCGAACCGGGACAGTACTGTCTGAAGCTTTCTTT. Translating gives CASPRTGTVLSEAFF. The chain uses TRBV28 and TRBJ1-1; 7 nucleotides align to TRBD1. The CDR3 spans 15 residues. The V gene's germline CDR1 is MDHEN and CDR2 SYDVKM. J lost 6 bases, V lost 8 bases, and 15 bases had no gene match.